This T cell receptor (beta chain) was sequenced for a study of beta chain features in type 1 diabetes. Study observations and caveats: All four CD4+ subsets from Type 1 diabetes patients carried moderately but significantly shorter TCRB CDR3s.

As to this clone: Antigen specificity is unknown.

cDNA synthesis used the whole RNA isolate, giving expressed TCRB sequences. Produced via immunoSEQ multiplex PCR; TCRdb's table is partial and in-frame only. The table has around 130,000 clones, roughly 10% seen once. Sequenced input: central memory CD4+ T cells from blood. The sequence was collected from a man aged 25-45 years with type 1 diabetes.

The CDR3 DNA follows: TGTGCCAGCAGCCGCGAGGTGGAAGAGCAGTACTTC. Protein: CASSREVEEQYF. The rearrangement uses TRBV5-6 and TRBJ2-7; D uncertain. CDR3 size: 12 residues. The ends were cut back, 4 bases at V and 7 bases at J, with 12 bases in the middle. Germline assignment: CDR1 SGHDT and CDR2 YYEEEE.